These T cell receptor beta chains were read from a single sample in a study of human T cells and chemical hapten exposure. TCRdb reprocessed the RACE reads via MiXCR and lists one record per CDR3 protein. The sample shows over 100,000 distinct CDR3 sequences, approximately 10% of them seen only once. This material consisted of whole blood, taken in connection with sensitization to the hapten diphenylcyclopropenone (DPC). Receptors were obtained from a woman aged 45 to 65 with alopecia areata. Some clones in this sample may be carry-over from other donors' samples. Both conserved end residues are part of each CDR3. Rows may omit the clone size; those that give it use once, few, many or a size class.

>-|TRBV5-1
CASSRSDQETQYF
>-|TRBV29-1
CSVMDRDTGELFF
>many|TRBV25-1
CASSAGDTQYF
>-|TRBV7-8
CASRAGGSYGYTF
>-|TRBV7-6
CASSGLKAESFF
>few|TRBV6-5
CASSYGRAGEKLFF
>many|TRBV20-1
CSAGSGVGEQFF
>-|TRBV3-1
CASSQTENYGYTF
>many|TRBV3-1
CASSQDSRNGNTF
>-|TRBV2
CASSLGGRAVCAGELFF
>-|TRBV20-1
CSAGTSGGAYNEQFF
>-|TRBV9
CASSRTNSYTF
>many|TRBV4-1
CASSQLPDRSYEQYF
>-|TRBV12-3/TRBV12-4
CASTTGAPETQYF
>-|TRBV12-3/TRBV12-4
CASSGNRVTDTQYF
>-|TRBV5-1
CASSVPSGTYNEQFF
>-|TRBV2
CASSERGGAGELFF
>few|TRBV2
CASRLDRASNQPQHF
>-|TRBV29-1
CSVTSGSRGYEQYF